This T cell receptor beta chain was sequenced during a study of cytomegalovirus exposure and HLA in healthy donors. In the study overall: Roughly 85 million unique TCRs from HLA-typed donors were held in an early release of data.

To note about this clone: No antigen is known for it.

PCR was performed using 60 Vbeta and 13 Jbeta primers. The protocol was immunoSEQ multiplex PCR, while the TCRdb copy is restricted to in-frame clones and leaves out a portion. The sample contains 150,000 to 200,000 clones, roughly 81% of which appear only once. The CDR3 has 19 residues. V lost 0 bases to trimming and J lost 4 bases, with 19 bases between them. Although they were nominally healthy when sampled, donors likely had unrecorded immune exposures. The study, taken as a whole, reports: Being productive about 90% or about 30% of the time was typical of most TCR beta V segments in an earlier analysis.

V gene TRBV23-1 combines with J gene TRBJ2-6, with D possibly matching TRBD1 (5 bases). TRBV23-1 carries the ORF label, with uncertain function. The sequence was collected from a woman under 30 in good health and CMV-seropositive. Sequenced material: PBMCs. CDR3 in amino acids: CASSQSQRTVGRGANVLTF. CDR3 in DNA: TGCGCCAGCAGTCAATCTCAGCGAACGGTGGGGCGAGGGGCCAACGTCCTGACTTTC.